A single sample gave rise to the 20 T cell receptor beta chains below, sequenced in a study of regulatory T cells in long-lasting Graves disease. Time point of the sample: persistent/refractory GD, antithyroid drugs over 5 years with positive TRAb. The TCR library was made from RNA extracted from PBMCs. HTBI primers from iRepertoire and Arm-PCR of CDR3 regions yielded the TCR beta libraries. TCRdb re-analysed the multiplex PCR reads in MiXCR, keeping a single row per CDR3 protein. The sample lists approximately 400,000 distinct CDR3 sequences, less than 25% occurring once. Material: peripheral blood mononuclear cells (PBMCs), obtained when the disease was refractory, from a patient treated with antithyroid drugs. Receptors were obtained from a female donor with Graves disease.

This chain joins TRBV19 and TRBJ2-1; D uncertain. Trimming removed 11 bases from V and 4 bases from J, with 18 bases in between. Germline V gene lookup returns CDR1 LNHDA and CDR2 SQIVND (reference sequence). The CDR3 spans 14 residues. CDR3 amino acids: CASPDRYGYNEQFF. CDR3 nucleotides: TGTGCCTCTCCCGATCGGTACGGATACAATGAGCAGTTCTTC.

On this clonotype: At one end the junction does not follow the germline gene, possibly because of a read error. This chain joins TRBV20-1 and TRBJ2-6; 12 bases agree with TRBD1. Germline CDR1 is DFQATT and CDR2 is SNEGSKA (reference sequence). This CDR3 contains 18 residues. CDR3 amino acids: CSARGRDRGRSGANVLTF. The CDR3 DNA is TGCAGTGCCAGAGGCCGGGACAGGGGGCGATCCGGGGCCAACGTCCTGACTTTC.

CDR3 sequence: CASSPVGGGQYF. In DNA form, the CDR3 reads TGTGCCAGCAGCCCAGTGGGGGGGGGGCAGTACTTC. The V call is TRBV7-2, the J call TRBJ2-7; TRBD2 agrees at 7 bases. The V gene end was trimmed by 5 bases and the J gene end by 9 bases; junction bases not matched to a gene: 7. The length of the CDR3 is 12 residues. The V gene's germline CDR1 is SGHTA and CDR2 FQGNSA. Looking up the rest from reference TRBV7-2 and TRBJ2-7 gives the full variable domain: GAGVSQSPSNKVTEKGKDVELRCDPISGHTALYWYRQSLGQGLEFLIYFQGNSAPDKSGLPSDRFSAERTGGSVSTLTIQRTQQEDSAVYLCASSPVGGGQYFGPGTRLTVT.

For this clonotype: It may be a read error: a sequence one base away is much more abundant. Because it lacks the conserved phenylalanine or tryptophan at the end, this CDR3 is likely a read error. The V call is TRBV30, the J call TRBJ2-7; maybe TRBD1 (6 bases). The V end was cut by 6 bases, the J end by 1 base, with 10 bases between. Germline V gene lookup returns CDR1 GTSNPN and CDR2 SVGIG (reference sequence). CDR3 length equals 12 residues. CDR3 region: CACTGTSYEQYL. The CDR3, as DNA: TGTGCCTGCACCGGGACATCCTACGAGCAGTACCTC.

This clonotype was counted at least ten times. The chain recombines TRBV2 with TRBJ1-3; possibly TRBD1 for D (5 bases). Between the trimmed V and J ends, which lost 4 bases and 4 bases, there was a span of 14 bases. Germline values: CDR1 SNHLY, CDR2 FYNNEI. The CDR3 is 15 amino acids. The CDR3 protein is CASSGVTEGGNTIYF. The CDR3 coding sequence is TGTGCCAGCAGTGGGGTGACAGAAGGAGGAAACACCATATATTTT.

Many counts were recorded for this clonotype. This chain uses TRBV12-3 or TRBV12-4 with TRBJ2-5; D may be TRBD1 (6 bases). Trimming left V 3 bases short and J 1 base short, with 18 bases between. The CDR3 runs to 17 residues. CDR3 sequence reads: CASSFVDHLGAQETQYF. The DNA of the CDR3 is TGTGCCAGCAGTTTTGTCGATCATCTGGGGGCCCAAGAGACCCAGTACTTC.

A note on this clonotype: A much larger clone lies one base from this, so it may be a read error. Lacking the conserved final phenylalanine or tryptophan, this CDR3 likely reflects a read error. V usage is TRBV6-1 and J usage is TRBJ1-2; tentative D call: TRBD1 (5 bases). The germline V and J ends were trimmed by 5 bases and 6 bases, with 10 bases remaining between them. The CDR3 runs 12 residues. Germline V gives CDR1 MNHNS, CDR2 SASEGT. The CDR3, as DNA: TGTGCCAGCAGTCGCGGGGCAGATGGCTACACCCTC. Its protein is CASSRGADGYTL.

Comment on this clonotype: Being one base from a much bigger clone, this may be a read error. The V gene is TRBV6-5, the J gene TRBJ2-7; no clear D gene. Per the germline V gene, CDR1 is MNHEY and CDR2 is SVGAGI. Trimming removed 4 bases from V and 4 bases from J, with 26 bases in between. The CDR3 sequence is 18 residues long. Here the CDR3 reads CASSCSLTTSNYQYEQYF. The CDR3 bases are TGTGCCAGCAGTTGCTCCTTGACAACTTCGAACTATCAGTACGAGCAGTACTTC.

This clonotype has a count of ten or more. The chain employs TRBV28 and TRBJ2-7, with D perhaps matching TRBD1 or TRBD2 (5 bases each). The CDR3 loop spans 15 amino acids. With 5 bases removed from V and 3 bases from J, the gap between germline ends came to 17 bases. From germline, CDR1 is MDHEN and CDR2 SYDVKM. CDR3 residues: CASSLAGRQFYEQYF. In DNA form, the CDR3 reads TGTGCCAGCAGTCTCGCGGGTCGACAGTTCTACGAGCAGTACTTC.

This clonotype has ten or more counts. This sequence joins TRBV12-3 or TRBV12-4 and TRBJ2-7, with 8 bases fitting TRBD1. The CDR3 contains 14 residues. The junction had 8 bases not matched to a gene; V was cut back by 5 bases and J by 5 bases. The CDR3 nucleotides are TGTGCCAGCAGTCCGGGACAGGAAGGGAACGAGCAGTACTTC. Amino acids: CASSPGQEGNEQYF.

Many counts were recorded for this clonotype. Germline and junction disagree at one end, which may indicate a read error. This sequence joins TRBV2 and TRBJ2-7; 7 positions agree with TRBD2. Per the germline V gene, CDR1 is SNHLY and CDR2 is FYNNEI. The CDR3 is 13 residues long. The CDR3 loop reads CASREAGFYEQYF. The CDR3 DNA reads TGTGCCAGCAGAGAAGCGGGGTTCTACGAGCAGTACTTC.

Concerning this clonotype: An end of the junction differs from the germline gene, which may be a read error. The CDR3, as DNA: TGTGCCAGCAGCTTAGGACGGGGCAGCCTTAATGAAAACCTGTTTTTT. Protein: CASSLGRGSLNENLFF. This chain connects TRBV7-2 to TRBJ1-4; D is possibly TRBD1 (5 bases). The CDR3 runs 16 residues. The germline V gene encodes CDR1 SGHTA and CDR2 FQGNSA.

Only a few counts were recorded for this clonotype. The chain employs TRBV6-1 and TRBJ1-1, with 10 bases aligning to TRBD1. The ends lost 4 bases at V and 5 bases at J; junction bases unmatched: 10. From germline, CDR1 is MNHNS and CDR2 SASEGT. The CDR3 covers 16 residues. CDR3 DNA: TGTGCCAGCAGTGGCTGGGACAGGGGTTTGGGTACTGAAGCTTTCTTT. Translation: CASSGWDRGLGTEAFF.

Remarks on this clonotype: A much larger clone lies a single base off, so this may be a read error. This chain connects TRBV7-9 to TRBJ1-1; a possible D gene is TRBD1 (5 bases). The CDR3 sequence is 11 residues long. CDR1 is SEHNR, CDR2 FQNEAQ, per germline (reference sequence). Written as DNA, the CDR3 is TGTGCCAGCAGCCTGGGGGGAAGAGCTCTCTTT. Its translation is CASSLGGRALF.

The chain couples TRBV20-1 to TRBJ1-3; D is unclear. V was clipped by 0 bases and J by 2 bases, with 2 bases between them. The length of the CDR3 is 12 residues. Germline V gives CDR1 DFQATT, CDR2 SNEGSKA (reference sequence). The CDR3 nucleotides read TGCAGTGCTAGAGATCCTGGAAACACCATATATTTT. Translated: CSARDPGNTIYF.

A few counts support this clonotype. The chain's CDR3 is CASSSQGGTGANVLTF. The CDR3, as DNA: TGTGCCAGCAGCTCTCAGGGAGGGACTGGGGCCAACGTCCTGACTTTC. The chain couples TRBV6-1 to TRBJ2-6; 7 positions agree with TRBD2. This CDR3 has 16 amino acids. The J segment lost 2 bases and the V segment lost 6 bases, leaving 7 bases of the junction unmatched. In germline, CDR1 is MNHNS, CDR2 SASEGT.

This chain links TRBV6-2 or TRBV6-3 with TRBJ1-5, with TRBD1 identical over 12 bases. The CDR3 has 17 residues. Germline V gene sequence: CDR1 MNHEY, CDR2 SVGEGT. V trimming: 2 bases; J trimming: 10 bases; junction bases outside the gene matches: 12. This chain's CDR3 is CASSYGTGGAPMPPQHF. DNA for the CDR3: TGTGCCAGCAGTTACGGGACAGGGGGCGCCCCGATGCCCCCCCAGCATTTT.

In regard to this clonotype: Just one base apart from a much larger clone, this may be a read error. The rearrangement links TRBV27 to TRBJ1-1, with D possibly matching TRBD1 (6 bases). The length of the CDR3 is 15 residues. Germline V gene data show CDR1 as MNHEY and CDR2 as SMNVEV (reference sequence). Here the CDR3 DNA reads TGTGCCAGCAGTTCCTCCGGGGCGGGGGACACTGAAGCTTCCTTT. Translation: CASSSSGAGDTEASF.

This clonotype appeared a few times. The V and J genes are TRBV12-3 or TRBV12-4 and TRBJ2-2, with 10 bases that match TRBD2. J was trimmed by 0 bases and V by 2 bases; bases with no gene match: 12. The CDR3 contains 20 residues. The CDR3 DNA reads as TGTGCCAGCAGTTTATATGGGGGCCGGACTAGCGGAACGAACACCGGGGAGCTGTTTTTT. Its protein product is CASSLYGGRTSGTNTGELFF.

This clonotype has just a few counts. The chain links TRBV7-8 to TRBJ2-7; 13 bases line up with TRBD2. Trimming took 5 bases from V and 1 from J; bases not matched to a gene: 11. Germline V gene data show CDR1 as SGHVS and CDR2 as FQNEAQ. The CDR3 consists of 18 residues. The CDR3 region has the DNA TGTGCCAGCAGCCAAACTAGCGGGAGGGCCCAGAGGTCCTACGAGCAGTACTTC. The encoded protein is CASSQTSGRAQRSYEQYF.